One and the same sample provided the 8 T cell receptor beta chains below, sequenced in a study of beta chain features in type 1 diabetes. As every portion of the isolated RNA was reverse transcribed, the sequencing read expressed TCRB transcripts. Using immunoSEQ multiplex PCR, the repertoire was profiled, and TCRdb retains in-frame clones only, with some absent. In the table there are a few hundred thousand clones, about 13% of which are singletons. No antigen has been assigned to these receptors. Study results and caveats: Shortening that was moderate but significant affected the TCRB CDR3s of Type 1 diabetes patients in all four CD4+ subsets.

Sequencing was done on a sample of naive CD4+ T cells from blood. Receptor source: a woman aged 18-29 years with type 1 diabetes.

This clone was found a few times. The CDR3 coding sequence is TGTGCCATCAGTGTCGGGTTTTGGAACACTGAAGCTTTCTTT. This codes for CAISVGFWNTEAFF. The chain combines TRBV10-3 with TRBJ1-1, with D hard to call. In germline, CDR1 is ENHRY, CDR2 SYGVKD. This CDR3 has 14 amino acids. The V end was cut by 4 bases, the J end by 1 base, with 10 bases between.

The rearrangement joins TRBV30 to TRBJ2-1, with D uncertain. This CDR3 contains 15 residues. Germline CDR1 is GTSNPN and CDR2 is SVGIG (reference sequence). V dropped 0 bases and J dropped 3 bases, with 12 bases sitting between them. The CDR3 sequence: CAWSVIPAFYNEQFF. CDR3 DNA: TGTGCCTGGAGTGTGATTCCAGCGTTCTACAATGAGCAGTTCTTC.

The table lists this clone with a few counts. The V gene is TRBV7-2, the J gene TRBJ2-3; TRBD2 matches 11 bases. Unmatched junction bases numbered 7, after V lost 5 bases and J lost 0 bases. The CDR3 consists of 17 residues. CDR1 and CDR2 (germline): SGHTA, FQGNSA. The CDR3 loop reads CASSPRTSGFSTDTQYF. CDR3 DNA sequence: TGTGCCAGCAGCCCCCGGACTAGCGGGTTTAGCACAGATACGCAGTATTTT.

This chain uses TRBV19 with TRBJ2-7; weak D call: TRBD2 (6 bases). The CDR3 has 15 residues. The V and J ends lost 5 bases and 3 bases respectively, with 17 bases between them. The V gene's germline CDR1 is LNHDA and CDR2 SQIVND (reference sequence). CDR3 DNA: TGTGCCAGTAGTCCAAGGGACTCCCGCGACTACGAGCAGTACGTC. Translated: CASSPRDSRDYEQYV.

The rearrangement uses TRBV4-3 and TRBJ2-3; D may be TRBD1 (6 bases). Germline CDR1 and CDR2: LGHNA and YSLEER. The CDR3 covers 14 residues. The ends were cut back, 1 base at V and 6 bases at J, with 11 bases in the middle. CDR3 in amino acids: CASSQVGDTDTQYF. The DNA for the CDR3 is TGCGCCAGCAGCCAAGTAGGGGACACCGATACGCAGTATTTT.

J is TRBJ1-1 and V is TRBV27, with 9 positions matching TRBD1. The germline V gene encodes CDR1 MNHEY and CDR2 SMNVEV (reference sequence). J was trimmed by 7 bases and V by 2 bases; bases with no gene match: 5. This CDR3 has 14 amino acids. CDR3 DNA sequence: TGTGCCAGCAGTTTAAGGGACAGGGCCTTTGAAGCTTTCTTT. This gives the protein CASSLRDRAFEAFF.

V is TRBV5-1 and J is TRBJ2-5; D gene uncertain. CDR3 size: 16 residues. Per germline, CDR1 SGHRS and CDR2 YFSETQ. With 0 bases removed from V and 1 base from J, the gap between germline ends came to 13 bases. The CDR3 DNA reads as TGCGCCAGCAGCTTGGTTGTTCGTACAACCCAAGAGACCCAGTACTTC. This codes for CASSLVVRTTQETQYF.

The gene calls are TRBV5-1 and TRBJ2-1, with D possibly being TRBD1 (5 bases). With 0 bases removed from V and 5 bases from J, the gap between germline ends came to 6 bases. Per germline, CDR1 SGHRS and CDR2 YFSETQ. The CDR3 spans 13 residues. The CDR3 protein is CASSLAGNNEQFF. Here the CDR3 DNA reads TGCGCCAGCAGCTTGGCAGGGAACAATGAGCAGTTCTTC.